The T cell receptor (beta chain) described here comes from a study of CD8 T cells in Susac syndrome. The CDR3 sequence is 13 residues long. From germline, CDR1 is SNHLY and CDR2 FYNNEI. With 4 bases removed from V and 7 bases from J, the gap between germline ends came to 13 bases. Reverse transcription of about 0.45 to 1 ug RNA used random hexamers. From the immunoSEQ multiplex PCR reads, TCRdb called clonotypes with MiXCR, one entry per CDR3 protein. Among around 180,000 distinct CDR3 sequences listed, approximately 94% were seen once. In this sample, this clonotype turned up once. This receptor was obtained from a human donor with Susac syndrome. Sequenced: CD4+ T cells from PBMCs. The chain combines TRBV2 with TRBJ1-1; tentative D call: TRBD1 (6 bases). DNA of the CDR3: TGTGCCAGCAGTGGACAGGCGTGGGGTGAAGCTTTCTTT. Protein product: CASSGQAWGEAFF.